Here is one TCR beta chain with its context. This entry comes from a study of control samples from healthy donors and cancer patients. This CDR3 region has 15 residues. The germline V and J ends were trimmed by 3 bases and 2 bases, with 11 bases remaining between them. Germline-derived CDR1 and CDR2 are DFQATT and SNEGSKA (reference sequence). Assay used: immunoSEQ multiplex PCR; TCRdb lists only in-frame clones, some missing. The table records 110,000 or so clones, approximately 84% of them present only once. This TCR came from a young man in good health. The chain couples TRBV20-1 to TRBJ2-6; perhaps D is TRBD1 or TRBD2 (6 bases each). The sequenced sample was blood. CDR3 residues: CSASDRGPGANVLTF. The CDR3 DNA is TGCAGTGCTAGTGACCGGGGGCCTGGGGCCAACGTCCTGACTTTC.